This TCR beta chain was sequenced for a study of T cell clonotyping in hematopoietic cell transplantation. Germline-derived CDR1 and CDR2 are MNHNS and SASEGT. The length of the CDR3 is 17 residues. The V segment lost 4 bases and the J segment 0 bases; nucleotides outside the gene matches: 11. Profiling relied on immunoSEQ multiplex PCR, and the TCRdb table lists in-frame clones only, not all of them. The sample holds about 15,000 clones; less than 80% are singletons and the top ten take about 8.8%. The V and J genes are TRBV6-1 and TRBJ2-7; TRBD1 matches at 8 bases. The sequence was collected from a human donor who either received an allogeneic hematopoietic cell transplant for a myeloid malignancy or was a related donor (not recorded which). Some clones in this sample may be carry-over from other donors' samples. Source material: PBMCs. CDR3 loop: CASSAGQATMSSYEQYF. Written as DNA, the CDR3 is TGTGCCAGCAGTGCGGGACAGGCAACAATGAGCTCCTACGAGCAGTACTTC.